This T cell receptor beta chain was found in a study of beta chain features in type 1 diabetes. Overall study results and limits: The similarity of naive, central memory and Treg TCRB repertoires appeared greater among patients than among healthy donors.

Sort purity for all populations was recorded as exceeding 98%. The germline V gene encodes CDR1 SQVTM and CDR2 ANQGSEA. This CDR3 has 16 amino acids. J gave up 5 bases and V 4 bases, and 12 bases lay outside the gene matches. This clone was counted between two and nine times. Its specificity is unknown. Expressed TCRB transcripts were sequenced because the entire RNA isolate underwent reverse transcription. Some 3.4 million reads were obtained on average from naive, central memory and regulatory T cell samples. Produced via immunoSEQ multiplex PCR; TCRdb's table is partial and in-frame only. The sample consists of around 300,000 clones, around 7.8% of them appearing once.

The clonotype comes from a woman in her late teens or twenties in good health. The rearrangement uses TRBV29-1 and TRBJ2-1, with TRBD2 matching 9 bases. The sequencing sample was made of central memory CD4+ T cells from blood. The CDR3 is CSVVGLAGSLNNEQFF. The CDR3 region has the DNA TGCAGCGTTGTCGGGCTAGCGGGAAGCCTGAACAATGAGCAGTTCTTC.